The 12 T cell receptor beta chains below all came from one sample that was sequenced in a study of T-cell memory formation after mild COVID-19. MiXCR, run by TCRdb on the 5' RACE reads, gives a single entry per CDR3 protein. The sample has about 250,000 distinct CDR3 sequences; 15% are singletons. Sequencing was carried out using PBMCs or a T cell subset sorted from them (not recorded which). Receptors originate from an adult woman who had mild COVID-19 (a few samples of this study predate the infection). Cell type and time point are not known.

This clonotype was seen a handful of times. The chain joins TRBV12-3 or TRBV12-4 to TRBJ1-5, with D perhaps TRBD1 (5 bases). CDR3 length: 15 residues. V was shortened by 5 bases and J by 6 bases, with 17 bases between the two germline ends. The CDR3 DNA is TGTGCCAGCAGTCTGACGGGGGGTTGGGGTCAGCCCCAGCATTTT. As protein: CASSLTGGWGQPQHF.

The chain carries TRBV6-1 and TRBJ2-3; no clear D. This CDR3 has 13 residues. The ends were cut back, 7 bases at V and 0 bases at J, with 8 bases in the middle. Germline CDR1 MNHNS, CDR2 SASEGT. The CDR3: CASIGISTDTQYF. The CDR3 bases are TGTGCCAGCATAGGTATTAGCACAGATACGCAGTATTTT.

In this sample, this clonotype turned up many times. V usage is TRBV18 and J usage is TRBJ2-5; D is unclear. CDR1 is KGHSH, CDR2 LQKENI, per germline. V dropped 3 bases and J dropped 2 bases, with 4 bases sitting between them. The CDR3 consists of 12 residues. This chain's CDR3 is CASSPIQETQYF. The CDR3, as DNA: TGTGCCAGCTCACCGATTCAAGAGACCCAGTACTTC.

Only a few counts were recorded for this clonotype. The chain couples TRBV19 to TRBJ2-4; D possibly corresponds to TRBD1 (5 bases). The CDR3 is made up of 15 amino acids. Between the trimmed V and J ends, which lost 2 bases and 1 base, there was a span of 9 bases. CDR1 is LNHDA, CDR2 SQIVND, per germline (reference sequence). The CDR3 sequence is CASSILTDAKNIQYF. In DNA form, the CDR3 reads TGTGCCAGTAGTATACTGACAGATGCCAAAAACATTCAGTACTTC.

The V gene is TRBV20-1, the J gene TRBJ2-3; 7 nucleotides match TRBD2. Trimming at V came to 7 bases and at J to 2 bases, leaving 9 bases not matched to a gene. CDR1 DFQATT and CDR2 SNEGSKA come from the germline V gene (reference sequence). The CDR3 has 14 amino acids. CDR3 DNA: TGCAGTGGCATGACTAGCCCGGACACAGATACGCAGTATTTT. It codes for CSGMTSPDTDTQYF.

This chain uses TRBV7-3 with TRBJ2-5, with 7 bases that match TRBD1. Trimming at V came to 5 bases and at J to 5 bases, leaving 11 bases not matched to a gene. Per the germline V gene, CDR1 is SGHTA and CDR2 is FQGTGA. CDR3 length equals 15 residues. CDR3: CASSPGQGVPETQYF. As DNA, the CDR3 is TGTGCCAGCAGCCCAGGGCAGGGGGTTCCGGAGACCCAGTACTTC.

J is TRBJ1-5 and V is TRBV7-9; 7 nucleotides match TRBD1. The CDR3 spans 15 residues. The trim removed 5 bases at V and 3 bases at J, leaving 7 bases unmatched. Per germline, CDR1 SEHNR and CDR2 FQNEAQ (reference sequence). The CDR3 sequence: CASSLGDSDNQPQHF. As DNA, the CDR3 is TGTGCCAGCAGCCTCGGGGACAGCGACAATCAGCCCCAGCATTTT. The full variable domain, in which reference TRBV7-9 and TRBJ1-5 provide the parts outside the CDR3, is DTGVSQNPRHKITKRGQNVTFRCDPISEHNRLYWYRQTLGQGPEFLTYFQNEAQLEKSRLLSDRFSAERPKGSFSTLEIQRTEQGDSAMYLCASSLGDSDNQPQHFGDGTRLSIL.

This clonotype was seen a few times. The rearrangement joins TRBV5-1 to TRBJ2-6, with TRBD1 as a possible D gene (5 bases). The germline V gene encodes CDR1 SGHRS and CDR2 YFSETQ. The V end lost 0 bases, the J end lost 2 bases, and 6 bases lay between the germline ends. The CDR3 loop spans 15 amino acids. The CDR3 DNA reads TGCGCCAGCAGCTTGGCGACAGCTGGGGCCAACGTCCTGACTTTC. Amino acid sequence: CASSLATAGANVLTF.

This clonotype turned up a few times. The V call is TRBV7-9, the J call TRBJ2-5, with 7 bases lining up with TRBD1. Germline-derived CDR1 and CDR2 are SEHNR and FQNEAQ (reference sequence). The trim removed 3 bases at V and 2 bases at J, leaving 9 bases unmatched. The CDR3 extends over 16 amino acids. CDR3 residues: CASSLGDRTSQETQYF. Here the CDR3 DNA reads TGTGCCAGCAGCTTGGGGGACAGAACAAGTCAAGAGACCCAGTACTTC. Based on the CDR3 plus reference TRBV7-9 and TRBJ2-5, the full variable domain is DTGVSQNPRHKITKRGQNVTFRCDPISEHNRLYWYRQTLGQGPEFLTYFQNEAQLEKSRLLSDRFSAERPKGSFSTLEIQRTEQGDSAMYLCASSLGDRTSQETQYFGPGTRLLVL.

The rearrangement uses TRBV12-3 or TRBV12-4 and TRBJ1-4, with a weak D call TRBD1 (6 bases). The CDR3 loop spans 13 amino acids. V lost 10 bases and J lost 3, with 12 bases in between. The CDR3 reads CAISDRANEKLFF. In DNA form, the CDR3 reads TGTGCCATCTCGGACAGAGCTAATGAAAAACTGTTTTTT.

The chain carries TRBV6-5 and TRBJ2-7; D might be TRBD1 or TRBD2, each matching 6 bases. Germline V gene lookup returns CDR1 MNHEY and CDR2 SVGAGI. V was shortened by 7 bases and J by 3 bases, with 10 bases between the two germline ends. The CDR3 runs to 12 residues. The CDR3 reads CASMGGLYEQYF. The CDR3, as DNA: TGTGCCAGCATGGGGGGCCTCTACGAGCAGTACTTC.

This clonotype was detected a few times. CDR3 residues: CASTSRGEGVYGYTF. In DNA, the CDR3 is TGTGCCAGCACCTCCCGGGGGGAGGGGGTCTATGGCTACACCTTC. The chain recombines TRBV27 with TRBJ1-2, with D possibly matching TRBD1 (6 bases). This CDR3 is 15 amino acids long. With 7 bases removed from V and 4 bases from J, the gap between germline ends came to 19 bases. CDR1 and CDR2 from the germline V gene are MNHEY and SMNVEV (reference sequence).